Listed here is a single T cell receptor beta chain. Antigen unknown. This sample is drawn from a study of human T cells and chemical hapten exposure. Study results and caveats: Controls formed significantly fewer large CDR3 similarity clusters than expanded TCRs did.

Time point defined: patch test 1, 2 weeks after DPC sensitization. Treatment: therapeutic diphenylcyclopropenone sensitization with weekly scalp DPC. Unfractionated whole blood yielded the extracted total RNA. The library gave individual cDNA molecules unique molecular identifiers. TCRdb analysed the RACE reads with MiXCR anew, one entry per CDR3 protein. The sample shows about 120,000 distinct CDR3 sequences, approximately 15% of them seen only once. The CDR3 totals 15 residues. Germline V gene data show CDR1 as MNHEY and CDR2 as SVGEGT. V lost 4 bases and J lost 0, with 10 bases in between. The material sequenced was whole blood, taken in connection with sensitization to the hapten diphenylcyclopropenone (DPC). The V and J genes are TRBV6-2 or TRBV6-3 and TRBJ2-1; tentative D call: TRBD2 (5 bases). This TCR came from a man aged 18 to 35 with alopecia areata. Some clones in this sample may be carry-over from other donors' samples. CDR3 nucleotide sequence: TGTGCCAGCAGTTTCGGACTGGGCTCCTACAATGAGCAGTTCTTC. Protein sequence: CASSFGLGSYNEQFF.